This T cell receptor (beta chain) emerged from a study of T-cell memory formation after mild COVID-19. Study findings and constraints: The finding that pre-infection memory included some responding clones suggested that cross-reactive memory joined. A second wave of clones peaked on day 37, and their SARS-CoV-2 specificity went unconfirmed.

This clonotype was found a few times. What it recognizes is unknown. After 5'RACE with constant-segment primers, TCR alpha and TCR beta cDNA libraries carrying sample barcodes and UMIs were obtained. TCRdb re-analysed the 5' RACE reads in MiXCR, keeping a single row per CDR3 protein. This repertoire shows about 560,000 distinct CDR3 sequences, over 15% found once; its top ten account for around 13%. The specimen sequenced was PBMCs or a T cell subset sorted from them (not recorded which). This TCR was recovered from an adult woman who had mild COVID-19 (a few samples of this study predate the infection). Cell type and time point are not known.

The CDR3 nucleotides are TGCAGCGTCGCTAGGGATCCCGGAAACACCATATATTTT. As protein: CSVARDPGNTIYF. V is TRBV29-1 and J is TRBJ1-3, with D uncertain. Between the trimmed V and J ends, which lost 6 bases and 4 bases, there was a span of 13 bases. Germline V lookup: CDR1 SQVTM, CDR2 ANQGSEA. The CDR3 runs 13 residues.